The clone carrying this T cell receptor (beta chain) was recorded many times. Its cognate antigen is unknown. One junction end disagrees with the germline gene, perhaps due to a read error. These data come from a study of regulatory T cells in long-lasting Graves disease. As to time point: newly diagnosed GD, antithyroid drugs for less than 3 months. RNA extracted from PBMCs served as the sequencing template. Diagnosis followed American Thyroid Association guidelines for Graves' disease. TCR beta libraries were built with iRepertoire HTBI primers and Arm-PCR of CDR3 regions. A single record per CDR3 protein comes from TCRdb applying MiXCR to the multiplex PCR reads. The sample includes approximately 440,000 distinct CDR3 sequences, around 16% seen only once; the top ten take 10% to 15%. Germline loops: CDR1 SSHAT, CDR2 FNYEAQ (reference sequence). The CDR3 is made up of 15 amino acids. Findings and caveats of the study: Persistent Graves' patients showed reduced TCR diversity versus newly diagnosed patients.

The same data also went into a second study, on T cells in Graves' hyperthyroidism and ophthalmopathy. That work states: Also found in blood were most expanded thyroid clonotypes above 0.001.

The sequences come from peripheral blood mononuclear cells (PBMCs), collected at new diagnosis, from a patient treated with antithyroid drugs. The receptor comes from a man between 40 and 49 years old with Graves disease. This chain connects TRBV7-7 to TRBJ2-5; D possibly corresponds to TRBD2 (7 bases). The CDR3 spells CASSFGGAPGETQYF. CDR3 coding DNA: TGTGCTAGCAGCTTTGGGGGGGCCCCAGGGGAGACCCAGTACTTC. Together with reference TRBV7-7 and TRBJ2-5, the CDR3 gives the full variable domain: GAGVSQSPRYKVTKRGQDVTLRCDPISSHATLYWYQQALGQGPEFLTYFNYEAQPDKSGLPSDRFSAERPEGSISTLTIQRTEQRDSAMYRCASSFGGAPGETQYFGPGTRLLVL.